Listed below are T cell receptor beta chains from one sample, sequenced in a study of cytomegalovirus exposure and HLA in healthy donors. The table came from immunoSEQ multiplex PCR; TCRdb's copy has only in-frame clones and leaves some out. The data hold about 150,000 clones, with 75% to 90% observed a single time. The sequencing sample was made of PBMCs. These receptors were obtained from a young man in good health and CMV-seropositive. CDR3s include the opening cysteine and the closing phenylalanine or tryptophan. The D gene is left open where the match is weak. Clone size, where shown, is once, few, many, or a class for clones that have expanded.

TRBD2,.,TRBV4-1,TRBJ2-7,TGCGCCAGCAGCCAAGGAGGGGGGACTAGCGGGACTTACACGGACGAGCAGTACTTC,CASSQGGGTSGTYTDEQYF
.,.,TRBV10-2,TRBJ1-5,TGCGCCAGCAGTGAACAGGGTCAGCCCCAGCATTTT,CASSEQGQPQHF
TRBD2,few,TRBV6-4,TRBJ2-7,TGTGCCAGCAGTCTTCTAGCGGGGGACTCCTACGAGCAGTACTTC,CASSLLAGDSYEQYF
TRBD1,.,TRBV27,TRBJ2-2,TGTGCCAGCAGTTTATCGTGGCAGGGGGCCAGCACCGGGGAGCTGTTTTTT,CASSLSWQGASTGELFF
.,.,TRBV5-6,TRBJ1-3,TGTGCCAGCAGCCCAACCCCGAGCTCTGGAAACACCATATATTTT,CASSPTPSSGNTIYF
.,.,TRBV27,TRBJ2-7,TGTGCCAGCAGTTTATTAACTAGTACATGGAAGTACTTC,CASSLLTSTWKYF
TRBD1,.,TRBV19,TRBJ1-1,TGTGCCAGTGGCAGGACAGGGGGCGGCACTGAAGCTTTCTTT,CASGRTGGGTEAFF
.,.,TRBV4-2,TRBJ1-2,TGTGCCAGCAGCCAAGATCAGGGTGACTATGGCTACACCTTC,CASSQDQGDYGYTF
TRBD2,.,TRBV2,TRBJ2-2,TGTGCCAGCAGTGTTGGGCGGGGGATGAACACCGGGGAGCTGTTTTTT,CASSVGRGMNTGELFF
.,.,TRBV5-1,TRBJ1-1,TGCGCCAGCAGCTCCCGGAGTGGGAACACTGAAGCTTTCTTT,CASSSRSGNTEAFF
TRBD2,few,TRBV19,TRBJ2-1,TGTGCCAGTAGTCCGGGACTAGCGGGAGTTGGGGAGCAGTTCTTC,CASSPGLAGVGEQFF
TRBD1,.,TRBV30,TRBJ1-2,TGTGCCTGGAGTGTACCCCGACAGGGGTATGGCTACACCTTC,CAWSVPRQGYGYTF
TRBD1,once,TRBV28,TRBJ2-7,TGTGCCAGCAGTTTATGGGGGACAGCGAACTACGAGCAGTACTTC,CASSLWGTANYEQYF
.,.,TRBV27,TRBJ2-7,TGTGCCAGCAGTCCCCAGGGGAGCCACGAGCAGTACTTC,CASSPQGSHEQYF
.,.,TRBV12-2,TRBJ2-7,TGTGCAAGTCGCCTCTTACAGGGGTACGAGCAGTACTTC,CASRLLQGYEQYF
TRBD1,.,TRBV11-2,TRBJ2-7,TGTGCCAGCAGCTTCGACAGGGGGCCTACCTACGAGCAGTACTTC,CASSFDRGPTYEQYF
.,.,TRBV7-8,TRBJ2-2,TGTGCGGGGTGGACAGCAACGAACACCGGGGAGCTGTTTTTT,CAGWTATNTGELFF
TRBD2,.,TRBV30,TRBJ2-3,TGTGCCTGGAATCTAGCGGGAGCTAGCACAGATACGCAGTATTTT,CAWNLAGASTDTQYF
.,.,TRBV27,TRBJ2-3,TGTGCCAGCAGCGGGACAACAGATACGCAGTATTTT,CASSGTTDTQYF
.,.,TRBV19,TRBJ2-3,TGTGCCAGTACCACCGGGAATACGCAGTATTTT,CASTTGNTQYF
.,.,TRBV6-1,TRBJ2-6,TGTGCCAGCAGCCCGGTACGGTCAGGGGCCAACGTCCTGACTTTC,CASSPVRSGANVLTF
TRBD1,.,TRBV15,TRBJ2-5,TGTGCCACCAGCAGGGGGTGGGCAGGGGGCGCGGAGACCCAGTACTTC,CATSRGWAGGAETQYF
.,.,TRBV9,TRBJ2-2,TGTGCCAGCAGGAGGGAGGACGGGGAGCTGTTTTTT,CASRREDGELFF
TRBD1,.,TRBV6-6,TRBJ2-3,TGTGCCAGCAGTTACGGGACAGCTAGCACAGATACGCAGTATTTT,CASSYGTASTDTQYF
TRBD1,.,TRBV6-6,TRBJ2-7,TGTGCCAGCAGTTGGGGACAGGGATCGGTCTACGAGCAGTACTTC,CASSWGQGSVYEQYF
.,.,TRBV30,TRBJ2-3,TGTGCCTGGATGGGTCCGGGGACAGATACGCAGTATTTT,CAWMGPGTDTQYF
.,.,TRBV5-1,TRBJ2-7,TGCGCCAGCAGCGCTGGACAAGGGTCCGAGCAGTACTTC,CASSAGQGSEQYF
.,.,TRBV7-2,TRBJ1-1,TGTGCCAGCAGCCGCTCGTGGCCCGCCGTTGACACTGAAGCTTTCTTT,CASSRSWPAVDTEAFF
.,.,TRBV4-3,TRBJ2-5,TGCGCCAGCAGCCAAGATCCCGGGTTCCAAGAGACCCAGTACTTC,CASSQDPGFQETQYF
TRBD2,.,TRBV18,TRBJ2-1,TGTGCCAGCTCACCTATGGGACTAACGTACAATGAGCAGTTCTTC,CASSPMGLTYNEQFF
TRBD1,.,TRBV7-2,TRBJ1-2,TGTGCCAGCACCTACGGGACAGAAGCTAACTATGGCTACACCTTC,CASTYGTEANYGYTF
.,few,TRBV6-6,TRBJ1-1,TGTGCCAGCCGACAGTTGAACACTGAAGCTTTCTTT,CASRQLNTEAFF